The 16 T cell receptor beta chains in this list originate from one sample, sequenced in a study of shared clonotypes between healthy human individuals. Only in-frame clones appear in the TCRdb table, and some are missing; sequencing was by immunoSEQ multiplex PCR. This table has over a million clones, 95% to 99% appearing once. Sequencing was done on a sample of naive CD4+ T cells sorted from blood. Stated subset: CD45RA+ positively selected. These receptors were taken from a man aged 25 to 40 in good health.

The chain links TRBV7-8 to TRBJ2-5, with TRBD2 matching over 8 bases. The junction had 8 bases not matched to a gene; V was cut back by 3 bases and J by 5 bases. Germline loops: CDR1 SGHVS, CDR2 FQNEAQ. This CDR3 is built from 15 residues. CDR3 sequence reads: CASSLPSAGGETQYF. In nucleotides, the CDR3 is TGTGCCAGCAGCTTGCCCTCGGCGGGAGGTGAGACCCAGTACTTC.

V gene TRBV2 combines with J gene TRBJ2-4; 7 bases are shared with TRBD2. This CDR3 has 15 amino acids. CDR1 is SNHLY and CDR2 is FYNNEI in the germline V gene. V lost 5 bases to trimming and J lost 7 bases; unmatched junction nucleotides: 11. The CDR3 DNA reads as TGTGCCAGCAGTCCCTGGGCAGCGGGAAGTAACATTCAGTACTTC. Its translation: CASSPWAAGSNIQYF.

This chain connects TRBV11-3 to TRBJ1-2; possibly TRBD1 for D (6 bases). The CDR3 spans 15 residues. V dropped 8 bases and J dropped 4 bases, with 20 bases sitting between them. Per the germline V gene, CDR1 is SGHNT and CDR2 is YENEEA. The CDR3 DNA sequence: TGTGCCAGCGCCCGAAGGGGAGGGGGGGGCTATGGCTACACCTTC. Translated: CASARRGGGGYGYTF.

The V gene is TRBV7-9, the J gene TRBJ1-1; no reliable D call. CDR3 length: 15 residues. Germline CDR1 is SEHNR and CDR2 is FQNEAQ (reference sequence). Trimming took off 2 bases at V and 5 bases at J, with 15 bases between the two ends. The CDR3 nucleotides read TGTGCCAGCAGCTTAACTGGTCCGAGTGGAACTGAAGCTTTCTTT. Translated: CASSLTGPSGTEAFF. Variable domain in full (rest from reference TRBV7-9 and TRBJ1-1): DTGVSQNPRHKITKRGQNVTFRCDPISEHNRLYWYRQTLGQGPEFLTYFQNEAQLEKSRLLSDRFSAERPKGSFSTLEIQRTEQGDSAMYLCASSLTGPSGTEAFFGQGTRLTVV.

The J gene is TRBJ2-5, the V gene TRBV10-3, with TRBD2 identical over 11 bases. With 4 bases clipped from V and 1 base from J, the junction kept 2 bases outside the gene matches. The CDR3 has 15 amino acids. Per the germline V gene, CDR1 is ENHRY and CDR2 is SYGVKD. The chain's CDR3 is CAISATSGGQETQYF. As DNA, the CDR3 is TGTGCCATCAGTGCTACTAGCGGGGGCCAAGAGACCCAGTACTTC.

This chain links TRBV28 with TRBJ2-1, with D unresolved. V shed 5 bases and J shed 3 bases, with 8 bases lying between them. Germline V gives CDR1 MDHEN, CDR2 SYDVKM. The CDR3 spans 13 residues. The CDR3 spells CASSMDDYNEQFF. The CDR3 DNA reads as TGTGCCAGCAGTATGGACGACTACAATGAGCAGTTCTTC.

This clone appeared a single time. V gene TRBV2 combines with J gene TRBJ1-5; 10 bases fit TRBD1. CDR3 length: 15 residues. Germline V gene data show CDR1 as SNHLY and CDR2 as FYNNEI. The ends lost 6 bases at V and 9 bases at J; junction bases unmatched: 11. DNA for the CDR3: TGTGCCAGCAGCTCCGGGACAGGGGATTTTCCGCCCCAGCATTTT. This sequence encodes CASSSGTGDFPPQHF.

The gene calls are TRBV7-3 and TRBJ2-2, with D unresolved. Germline loops: CDR1 SGHTA, CDR2 FQGTGA. V lost 5 bases, J lost 2 bases, and 12 bases lay in between. This CDR3 is built from 15 residues. The CDR3 DNA reads as TGTGCCAGCAGCCTCGGATTCATAAACACCGGGGAGCTGTTTTTT. This gives the protein CASSLGFINTGELFF. The full variable domain, its missing parts supplied by reference TRBV7-3 and TRBJ2-2, is GAGVSQTPSNKVTEKGKYVELRCDPISGHTALYWYRQSLGQGPEFLIYFQGTGAADDSGLPNDRFFAVRPEGSVSTLKIQRTERGDSAVYLCASSLGFINTGELFFGEGSRLTVL.

This sequence joins TRBV28 and TRBJ1-5; D unresolved. V was trimmed by 6 bases and J by 8 bases, leaving 8 bases between them. Germline values: CDR1 MDHEN, CDR2 SYDVKM. This CDR3 spans 11 amino acids. CDR3 amino acids: CASSRGEPQHF. CDR3 DNA: TGTGCCAGCAGCCGCGGAGAGCCCCAGCATTTT.

Note on this clone: A junction end diverges from the germline sequence, so it may reflect a read error. The J gene is TRBJ2-2, the V gene TRBV18; the match to TRBD1 covers 10 bases. This CDR3 is built from 16 residues. CDR1 is KGHSH, CDR2 LQKENI, per germline. The CDR3 DNA reads TGTGCCAGCTCACCAAGACAGGGGGCGAACCCCGGGGAGCTGTTTTTT. The encoded protein is CASSPRQGANPGELFF.

This clone was seen only once. V and J are TRBV5-1 and TRBJ2-7, with TRBD1 matching over 10 bases. This CDR3 spans 15 amino acids. J was trimmed by 1 base and V by 4 bases; bases with no gene match: 5. Germline V gene data show CDR1 as SGHRS and CDR2 as YFSETQ. CDR3 DNA sequence: TGCGCCAGCAGCCCACCGGGACAGGGGTCCTACGAGCAGTACTTC. Residues: CASSPPGQGSYEQYF.

The table lists this clone with a count of one. The chain employs TRBV6-1 and TRBJ2-7; the D gene is possibly TRBD2 (5 bases). The CDR3 covers 14 residues. The germline V and J ends were trimmed by 6 bases and 5 bases, with 17 bases remaining between them. Germline assignment: CDR1 MNHNS and CDR2 SASEGT. The CDR3 reads CASSPAGPPHEQYF. Here the CDR3 DNA reads TGTGCCAGCAGCCCTGCGGGCCCCCCCCACGAGCAGTACTTC.

This sequence joins TRBV2 and TRBJ1-1; the D gene is possibly TRBD1 (5 bases). The length of the CDR3 is 16 residues. Per the germline V gene, CDR1 is SNHLY and CDR2 is FYNNEI. V was trimmed by 4 bases and J by 5 bases, leaving 20 bases between them. CDR3 residues: CASSVGQGVIRTEAFF. The CDR3 coding sequence is TGTGCCAGCAGTGTTGGGCAGGGCGTAATACGGACTGAAGCTTTCTTT.

The V and J genes are TRBV10-3 and TRBJ2-1; D gene ambiguous. This CDR3 region has 11 residues. Per germline, CDR1 ENHRY and CDR2 SYGVKD. Trimming took 10 bases from V and 8 from J, leaving 12 bases between them. The CDR3 sequence: CATALGDEQFF. The CDR3 DNA reads TGTGCCACCGCGCTCGGCGATGAGCAGTTCTTC.

The chain uses TRBV10-3 and TRBJ2-2; TRBD1 agrees at 9 bases. Trimming cost V 10 bases and J 5 bases; bases outside gene matches: 8. Germline lookup yields CDR1 ENHRY and CDR2 SYGVKD. This CDR3 is 14 amino acids long. CDR3 DNA sequence: TGTGCCACCTTAACAGGGGGCAGGACCGGGGAGCTGTTTTTT. It codes for CATLTGGRTGELFF.

A word on this clone: The germline gene is not matched at one end of the junction; a read error may be the cause. This rearrangement joins TRBV9 to TRBJ2-7; D tentatively fits TRBD1 or TRBD2 (5 bases each). The CDR3 runs to 13 residues. CDR1 SGDLS and CDR2 YYNGEE come from the germline V gene. This CDR3 is CASGVGPFAEQYF. The DNA of the CDR3 is TGTGCCAGCGGCGTGGGACCTTTCGCCGAGCAGTACTTC.